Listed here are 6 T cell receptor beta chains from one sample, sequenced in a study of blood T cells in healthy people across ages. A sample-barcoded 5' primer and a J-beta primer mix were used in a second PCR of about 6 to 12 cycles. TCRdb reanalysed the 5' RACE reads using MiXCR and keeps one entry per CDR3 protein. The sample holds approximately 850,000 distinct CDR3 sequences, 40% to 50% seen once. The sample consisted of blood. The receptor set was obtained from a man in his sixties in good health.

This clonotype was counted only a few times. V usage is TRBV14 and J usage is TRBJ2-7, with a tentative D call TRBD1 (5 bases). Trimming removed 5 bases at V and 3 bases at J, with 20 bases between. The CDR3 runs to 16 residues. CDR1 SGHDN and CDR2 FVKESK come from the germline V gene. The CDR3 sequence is CASSILRGGGNYEQYF. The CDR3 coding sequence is TGTGCCAGCAGCATACTAAGGGGCGGTGGGAACTACGAGCAGTACTTC.

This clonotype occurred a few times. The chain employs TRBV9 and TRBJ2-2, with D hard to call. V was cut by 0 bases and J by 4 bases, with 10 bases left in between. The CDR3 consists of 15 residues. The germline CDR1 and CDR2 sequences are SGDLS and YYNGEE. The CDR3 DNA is TGTGCCAGCAGCGTAGGTGGGGTTCTCACCGGGGAGCTGTTTTTT. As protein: CASSVGGVLTGELFF.

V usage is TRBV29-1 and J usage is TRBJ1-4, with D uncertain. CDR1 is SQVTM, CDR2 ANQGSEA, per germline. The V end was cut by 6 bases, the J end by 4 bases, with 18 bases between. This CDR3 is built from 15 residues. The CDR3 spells CSVTREISSNEKLFF. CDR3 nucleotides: TGCAGCGTCACCAGAGAGATCTCGAGTAATGAAAAACTGTTTTTT.

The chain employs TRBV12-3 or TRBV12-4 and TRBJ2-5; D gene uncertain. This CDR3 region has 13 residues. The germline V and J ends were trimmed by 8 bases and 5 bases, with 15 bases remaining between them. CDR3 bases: TGTGCCAGCCGGGCCTTTGTGTCGGAGACCCAGTACTTC. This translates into CASRAFVSETQYF.

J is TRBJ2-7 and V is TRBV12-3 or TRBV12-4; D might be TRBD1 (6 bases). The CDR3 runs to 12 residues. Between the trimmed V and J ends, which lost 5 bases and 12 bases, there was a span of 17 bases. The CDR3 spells CASSPSRDIVYF. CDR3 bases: TGTGCCAGCAGTCCCTCCCGGGACATCGTGTACTTC.

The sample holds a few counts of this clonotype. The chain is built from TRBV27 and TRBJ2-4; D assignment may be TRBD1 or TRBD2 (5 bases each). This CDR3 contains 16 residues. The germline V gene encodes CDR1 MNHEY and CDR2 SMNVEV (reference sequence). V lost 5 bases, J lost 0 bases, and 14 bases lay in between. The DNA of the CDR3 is TGTGCCAGCAGTCCGGGGCACTCACTAGCCAAAAACATTCAGTACTTC. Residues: CASSPGHSLAKNIQYF.